This TCR beta chain comes out of a study of blood T cell repertoires in COVID-19. Study details: The samples span acute and convalescent COVID-19 from the United States, Italy and Spain. PBMCs, B-cell-depleted T cells, or T cells provided the cDNA or gDNA that made up the material.

Germline V gives CDR1 SQVTM, CDR2 ANQGSEA. The CDR3 covers 12 residues. In the case of this clone: At one of its ends the junction is not consistent with the germline gene, which may arise from a read error.

Original processing methods: Amplification from reference gene primers served as the basis for estimated nucleated cell counts. TCRdb's copy holds only in-frame clones and misses some; the assay was immunoSEQ multiplex PCR. V and J calls and clone size are as listed in that table; D and trimming were resolved from the DNA. This table has approximately 70,000 clones, more than 65% appearing once. The chain joins TRBV29-1 to TRBJ1-1; 8 bases line up with TRBD1. Specimen: peripheral blood. This receptor was identified in a woman aged 55-70 years with acute or convalescent COVID-19. The CDR3 reads CSVARQGAEAFF. The CDR3 coding sequence is TGCAGCGTTGCCCGCCAGGGGGCTGAGGCTTTCTTT.